These 9 T cell receptor beta chains came from one sample sequenced in a study of cytotoxic CD8 clonotypes in ibrutinib-treated CLL. This table comes from immunoSEQ multiplex PCR, and its TCRdb copy is limited to in-frame clones, with some not included. The sample lists under 200,000 clones; around 84% were seen once. The sample here was PBMCs, taken after 12 months of ibrutinib treatment. The receptors were gathered from a human donor with chronic lymphocytic leukemia.

The rearrangement links TRBV30 to TRBJ1-4; TRBD1 might be the D (5 bases). The germline CDR1 and CDR2 sequences are GTSNPN and SVGIG (reference sequence). The CDR3 length is 15 residues. The V gene lost 4 bases and the J gene lost 7 bases, with 19 bases spanning the gap. The CDR3 here is CAWNSDNPISEKLFF. The CDR3 coding sequence is TGTGCCTGGAACTCGGACAATCCGATTAGTGAAAAACTGTTTTTT.

This clone appeared a single time. This may stem from a read error, because a much larger clone lies one nucleotide away. The rearrangement joins TRBV7-3 to TRBJ2-7, with 10 bases identical to TRBD1. The CDR3 extends over 14 amino acids. Germline V gene data show CDR1 as SGHTA and CDR2 as FQGTGA. Germline trimming cut 5 bases from V and 2 bases from J; bases unmatched to any gene: 3. CDR3 amino acids: CASSQGQGTYEQYF. The CDR3 DNA reads as TGTGCCAGCAGCCAGGGACAGGGGACCTACGAGCAGTACTTC.

The V call is TRBV19, the J call TRBJ2-2; 7 bases agree with TRBD1. Trimming cost V 5 bases and J 9 bases; bases outside gene matches: 9. The CDR3 loop spans 14 amino acids. Germline CDR1 LNHDA, CDR2 SQIVND (reference sequence). The CDR3 loop reads CASSPTGQKWELFF. Written as DNA, the CDR3 is TGTGCCAGTAGTCCGACAGGGCAAAAGTGGGAGCTGTTTTTT.

The CDR3 nucleotides are TGTGCCAGCAGCCATCGGACAGGTGAAGCTTTCTTT. It is translated as CASSHRTGEAFF. This chain joins TRBV28 and TRBJ1-1; 7 nucleotides align to TRBD1. This CDR3 contains 12 residues. The trim removed 6 bases at V and 7 bases at J, leaving 5 bases unmatched. Germline V gives CDR1 MDHEN, CDR2 SYDVKM.

V and J are TRBV6-5 and TRBJ1-5, with D maybe TRBD1 (5 bases). CDR1 is MNHEY and CDR2 is SVGAGI in the germline V gene. This CDR3 is 15 amino acids long. The V end was cut by 6 bases, the J end by 0 bases, with 12 bases between. CDR3 in amino acids: CASSVGGFSNQPQHF. The CDR3 nucleotides read TGTGCCAGCAGCGTTGGGGGTTTTAGCAATCAGCCCCAGCATTTT.

The rearrangement joins TRBV4-2 to TRBJ1-2; no definite D call. CDR1 LGHNA and CDR2 YNFKEQ come from the germline V gene. The CDR3 extends over 15 amino acids. V lost 6 bases and J lost 5, with 19 bases in between. The CDR3 spells CASRKSAQNAYGYTF. In DNA, the CDR3 is TGTGCCAGCAGAAAATCGGCCCAAAACGCATATGGCTACACCTTC.

The rearrangement joins TRBV30 to TRBJ2-1, with D possibly being TRBD2 (5 bases). The V end lost 4 bases, the J end lost 7 bases, and 14 bases lay between the germline ends. The CDR3 has 13 amino acids. Germline CDR1 is GTSNPN and CDR2 is SVGIG (reference sequence). The CDR3 here is CAWKDLFWNEQFF. Here the CDR3 DNA reads TGTGCCTGGAAGGACTTATTTTGGAATGAGCAGTTCTTC.

V gene TRBV28 combines with J gene TRBJ2-2; 8 nucleotides line up with TRBD2. Trimming at V came to 3 bases and at J to 3 bases, leaving 0 bases not matched to a gene. The CDR3 runs 14 residues. CDR1 is MDHEN and CDR2 is SYDVKM in the germline V gene. The CDR3 reads CASSFGGDTGELFF. In nucleotides, the CDR3 is TGTGCCAGCAGTTTCGGGGGGGACACCGGGGAGCTGTTTTTT.

The gene calls are TRBV21-1 and TRBJ1-1; the DNA was not compared with TRBD1, the D call given in the table. TRBV21-1 is termed a pseudogene. This CDR3 is 16 amino acids long. This chain's CDR3 is CASSKVDRGGITEAFF. CDR3 sequence (DNA): TGTGCCAGCAGCAAAGTAGACAGGGGGGGGATCACTGAAGCTTTCTTT.